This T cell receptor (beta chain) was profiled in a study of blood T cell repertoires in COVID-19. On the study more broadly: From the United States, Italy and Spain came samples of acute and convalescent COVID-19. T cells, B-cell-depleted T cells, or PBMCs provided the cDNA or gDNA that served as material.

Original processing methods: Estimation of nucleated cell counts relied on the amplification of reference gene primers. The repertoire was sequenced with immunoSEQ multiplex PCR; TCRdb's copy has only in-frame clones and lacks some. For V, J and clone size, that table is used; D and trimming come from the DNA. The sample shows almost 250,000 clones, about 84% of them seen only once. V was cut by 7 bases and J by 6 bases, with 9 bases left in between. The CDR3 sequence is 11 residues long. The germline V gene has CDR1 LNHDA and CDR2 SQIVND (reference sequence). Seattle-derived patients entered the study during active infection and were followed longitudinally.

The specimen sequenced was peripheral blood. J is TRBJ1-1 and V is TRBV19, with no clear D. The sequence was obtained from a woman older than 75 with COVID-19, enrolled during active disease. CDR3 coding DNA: TGTGCCAGTACGGGAGTGGCTGAAGCTTTCTTT. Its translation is CASTGVAEAFF.